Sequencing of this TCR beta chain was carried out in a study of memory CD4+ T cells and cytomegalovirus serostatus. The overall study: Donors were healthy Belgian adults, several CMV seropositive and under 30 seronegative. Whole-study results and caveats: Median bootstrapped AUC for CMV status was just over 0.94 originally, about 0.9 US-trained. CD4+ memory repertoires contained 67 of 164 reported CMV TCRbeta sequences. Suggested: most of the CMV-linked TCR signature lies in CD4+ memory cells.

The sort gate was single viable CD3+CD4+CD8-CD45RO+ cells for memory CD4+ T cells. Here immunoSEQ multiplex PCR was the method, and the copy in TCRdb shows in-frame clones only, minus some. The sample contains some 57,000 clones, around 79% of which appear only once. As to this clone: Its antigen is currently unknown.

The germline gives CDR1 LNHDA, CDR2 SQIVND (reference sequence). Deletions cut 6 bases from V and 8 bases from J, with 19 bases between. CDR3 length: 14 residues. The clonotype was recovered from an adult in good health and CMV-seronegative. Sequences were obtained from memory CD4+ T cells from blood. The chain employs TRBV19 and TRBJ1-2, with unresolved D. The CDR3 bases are TGTGCCAGTAGGCAGGATCACTCGTCGGGGGGCTACACCTTC. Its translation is CASRQDHSSGGYTF.